Listed here is a single T cell receptor beta chain. Some clones are missing from TCRdb's copy, which holds only in-frame ones; the method was immunoSEQ multiplex PCR. The sample holds about 94,000 clones; roughly 92% are singletons and the top ten take almost 1%. The source of the sample is a study of T cell changes during pregnancy in multiple sclerosis. Germline lookup yields CDR1 SGHRS and CDR2 YFSETQ. The V end lost 0 bases, the J end lost 1 base, and 14 bases lay between the germline ends. The CDR3 loop spans 16 amino acids. Here the sequenced sample was peripheral blood, taken after pregnancy. The TCR comes from a female donor with multiple sclerosis, enrolled in a pregnancy study. The chain carries TRBV5-1 and TRBJ2-7; tentatively, D is TRBD1 (6 bases). In DNA, the CDR3 is TGCGCCAGCAGCTTGGATGAGAGACAGGCATCCTACGAGCAGTACTTC. Translating gives CASSLDERQASYEQYF.